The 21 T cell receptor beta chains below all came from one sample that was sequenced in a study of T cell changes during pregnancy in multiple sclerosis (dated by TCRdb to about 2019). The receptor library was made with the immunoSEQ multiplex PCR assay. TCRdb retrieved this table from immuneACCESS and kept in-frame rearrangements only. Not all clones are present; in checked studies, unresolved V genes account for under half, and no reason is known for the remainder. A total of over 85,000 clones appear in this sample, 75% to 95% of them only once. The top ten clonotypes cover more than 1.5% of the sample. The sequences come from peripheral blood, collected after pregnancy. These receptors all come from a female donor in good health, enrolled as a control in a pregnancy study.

The DNA for the CDR3 is TGTGCCAGCAGTTTTAACGACAGGGGGCTGTCACCCCTCCACTTT. Protein: CASSFNDRGLSPLHF. The chain employs TRBV28 and TRBJ1-6, with TRBD1 identical over 10 bases. The J segment lost 10 bases and the V segment lost 3 bases, leaving 6 bases of the junction unmatched. Looked up from germline, CDR1 is MDHEN and CDR2 is SYDVKM. The CDR3 has 15 residues.

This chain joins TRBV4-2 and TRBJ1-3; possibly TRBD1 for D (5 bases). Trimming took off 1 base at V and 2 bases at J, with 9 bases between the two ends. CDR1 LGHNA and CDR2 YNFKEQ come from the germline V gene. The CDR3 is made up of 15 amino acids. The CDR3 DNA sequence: TGTGCCAGCAGCCAAGTCCGCAGGGCTGGAAACACCATATATTTT. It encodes CASSQVRRAGNTIYF.

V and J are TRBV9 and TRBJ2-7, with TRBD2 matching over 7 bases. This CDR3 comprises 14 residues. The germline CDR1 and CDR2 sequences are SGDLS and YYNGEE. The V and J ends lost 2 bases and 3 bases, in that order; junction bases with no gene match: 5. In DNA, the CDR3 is TGTGCCAGCAGCGTGGGGGGGGACGGCTACGAGCAGTACTTC. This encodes CASSVGGDGYEQYF.

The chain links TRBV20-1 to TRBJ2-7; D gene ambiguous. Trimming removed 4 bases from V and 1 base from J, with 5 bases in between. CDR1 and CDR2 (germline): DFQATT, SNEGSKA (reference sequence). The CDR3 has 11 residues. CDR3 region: CSATTSYEQYF. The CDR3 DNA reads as TGCAGTGCTACGACTTCCTACGAGCAGTACTTC.

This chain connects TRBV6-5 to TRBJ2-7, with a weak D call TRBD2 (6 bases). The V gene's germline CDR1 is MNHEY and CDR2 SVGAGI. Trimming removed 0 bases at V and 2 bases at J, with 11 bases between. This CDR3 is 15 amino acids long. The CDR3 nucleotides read TGTGCCAGCAGTTACTCTCCGACTAGTACCTACGAGCAGTACTTC. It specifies CASSYSPTSTYEQYF.

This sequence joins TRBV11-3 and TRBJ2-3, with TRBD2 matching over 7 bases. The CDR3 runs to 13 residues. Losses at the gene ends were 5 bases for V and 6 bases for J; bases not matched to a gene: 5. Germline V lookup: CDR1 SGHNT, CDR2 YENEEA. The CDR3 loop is CASSRTSADTQYF. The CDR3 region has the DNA TGTGCCAGCAGCAGAACTAGCGCCGATACGCAGTATTTT.

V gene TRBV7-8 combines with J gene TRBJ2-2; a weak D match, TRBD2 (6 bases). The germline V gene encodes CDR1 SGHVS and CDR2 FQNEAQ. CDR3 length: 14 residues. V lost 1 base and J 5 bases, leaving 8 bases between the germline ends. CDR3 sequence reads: CASSLGGTTGELFF. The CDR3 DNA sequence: TGTGCCAGCAGCTTAGGTGGGACTACCGGGGAGCTGTTTTTT.

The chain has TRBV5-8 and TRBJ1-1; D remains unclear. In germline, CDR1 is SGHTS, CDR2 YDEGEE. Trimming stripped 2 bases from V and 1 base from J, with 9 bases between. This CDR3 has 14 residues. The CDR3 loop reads CASSFAVGNTEAFF. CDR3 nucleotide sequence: TGTGCCAGCAGCTTCGCGGTTGGGAACACTGAAGCTTTCTTT.

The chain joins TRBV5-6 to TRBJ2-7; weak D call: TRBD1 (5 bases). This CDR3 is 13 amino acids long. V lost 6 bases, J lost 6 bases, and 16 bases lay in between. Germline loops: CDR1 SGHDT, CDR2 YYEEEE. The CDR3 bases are TGTGCCAGCACCATTGGCCAGGGATTCGAGCAGTACTTC. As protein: CASTIGQGFEQYF.

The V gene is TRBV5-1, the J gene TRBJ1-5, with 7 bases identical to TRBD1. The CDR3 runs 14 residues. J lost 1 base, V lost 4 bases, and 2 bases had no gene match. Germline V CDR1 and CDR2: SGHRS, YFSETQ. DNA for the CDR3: TGCGCCAGCAGCACGGGACAGAGCAATCAGCCCCAGCATTTT. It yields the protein CASSTGQSNQPQHF.

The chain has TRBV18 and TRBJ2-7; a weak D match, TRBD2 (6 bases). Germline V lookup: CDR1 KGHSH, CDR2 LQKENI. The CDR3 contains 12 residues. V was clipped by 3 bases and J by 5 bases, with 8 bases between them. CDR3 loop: CASSPAGNEQYF. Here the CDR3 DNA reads TGTGCCAGCTCACCGGCGGGGAACGAGCAGTACTTC. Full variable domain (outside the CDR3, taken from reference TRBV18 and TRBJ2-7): NAGVMQNPRHLVRRRGQEARLRCSPMKGHSHVYWYRQLPEEGLKFMVYLQKENIIDESGMPKERFSAEFPKEGPSILRIQQVVRGDSAAYFCASSPAGNEQYFGPGTRLTVT.

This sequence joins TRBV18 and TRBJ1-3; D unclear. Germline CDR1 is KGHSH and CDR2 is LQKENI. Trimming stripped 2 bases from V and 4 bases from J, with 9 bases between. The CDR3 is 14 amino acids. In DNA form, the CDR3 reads TGTGCCAGCTCACCAGGGCAGAAGGGAAACACCATATATTTT. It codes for CASSPGQKGNTIYF.

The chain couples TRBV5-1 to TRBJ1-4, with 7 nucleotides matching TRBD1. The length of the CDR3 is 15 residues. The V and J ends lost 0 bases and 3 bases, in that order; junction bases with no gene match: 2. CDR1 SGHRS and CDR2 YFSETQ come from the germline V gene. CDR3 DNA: TGCGCCAGCAGCTTGGGGACAGGTGCTAATGAAAAACTGTTTTTT. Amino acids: CASSLGTGANEKLFF.

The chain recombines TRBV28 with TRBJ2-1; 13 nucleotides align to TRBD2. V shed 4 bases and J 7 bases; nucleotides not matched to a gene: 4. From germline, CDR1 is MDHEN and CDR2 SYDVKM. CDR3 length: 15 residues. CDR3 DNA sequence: TGTGCCAGCAGTTCAGGACTAGCGGGGGCGAATGAGCAGTTCTTC. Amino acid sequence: CASSSGLAGANEQFF.

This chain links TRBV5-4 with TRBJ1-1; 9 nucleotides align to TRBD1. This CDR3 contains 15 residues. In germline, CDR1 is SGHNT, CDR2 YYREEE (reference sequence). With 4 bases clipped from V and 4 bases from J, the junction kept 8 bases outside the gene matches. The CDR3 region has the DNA TGTGCCAGCAGCCCAGGGACAGGGCTGAGCACTGAAGCTTTCTTT. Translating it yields CASSPGTGLSTEAFF.

The CDR3 sequence: CASSTRQGVSYEQYF. The DNA of the CDR3 is TGTGCCAGCAGTACCAGACAGGGGGTCTCCTACGAGCAGTACTTC. The chain couples TRBV28 to TRBJ2-7; 9 nucleotides line up with TRBD1. V dropped 5 bases and J dropped 0; count of bases not matched to a gene: 5. The CDR3 contains 15 residues. The germline CDR1 and CDR2 sequences are MDHEN and SYDVKM.

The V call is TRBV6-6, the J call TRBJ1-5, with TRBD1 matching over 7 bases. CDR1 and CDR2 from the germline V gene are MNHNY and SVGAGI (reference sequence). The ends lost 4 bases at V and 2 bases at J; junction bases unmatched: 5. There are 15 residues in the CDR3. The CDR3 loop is CASSSETGGNQPQHF. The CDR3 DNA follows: TGTGCCAGCAGTTCGGAAACAGGGGGCAATCAGCCCCAGCATTTT.

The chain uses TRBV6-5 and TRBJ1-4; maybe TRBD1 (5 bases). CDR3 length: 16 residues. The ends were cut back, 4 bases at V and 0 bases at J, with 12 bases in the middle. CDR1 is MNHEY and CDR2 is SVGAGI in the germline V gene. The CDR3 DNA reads TGTGCCAGCAGTTCCCGGGGACTTGCAACTAATGAAAAACTGTTTTTT. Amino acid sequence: CASSSRGLATNEKLFF.

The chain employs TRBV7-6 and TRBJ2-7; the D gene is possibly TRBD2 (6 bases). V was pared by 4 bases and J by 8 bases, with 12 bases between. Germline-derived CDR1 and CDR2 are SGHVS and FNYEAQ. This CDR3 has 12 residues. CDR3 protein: CASSSDYHKQYF. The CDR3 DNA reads TGTGCCAGCAGCTCGGACTACCATAAGCAGTACTTC.

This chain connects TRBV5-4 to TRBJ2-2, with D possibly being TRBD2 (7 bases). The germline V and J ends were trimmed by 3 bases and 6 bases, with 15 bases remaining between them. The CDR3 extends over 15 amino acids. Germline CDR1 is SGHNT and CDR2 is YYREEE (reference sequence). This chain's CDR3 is CASSSYRGGAGELFF. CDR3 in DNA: TGTGCCAGCAGCTCCTACAGAGGGGGGGCCGGGGAGCTGTTTTTT.

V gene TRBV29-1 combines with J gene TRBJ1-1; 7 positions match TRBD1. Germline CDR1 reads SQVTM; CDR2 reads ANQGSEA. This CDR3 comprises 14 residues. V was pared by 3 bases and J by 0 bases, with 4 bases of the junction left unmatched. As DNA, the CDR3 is TGCAGCGTTGACCAGGGGGATATGAACACTGAAGCTTTCTTT. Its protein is CSVDQGDMNTEAFF.